One and the same sample provided the 19 T cell receptor beta chains below, sequenced in a study of beta chain features in type 1 diabetes. Overall study results and limits: There was a moderate but significant shortening of TCRB CDR3s in all four CD4+ subsets of Type 1 diabetes patients.

TCRB transcripts that were expressed got sequenced, as all of the isolated RNA had been reverse transcribed. Repertoires were generated with immunoSEQ multiplex PCR, while TCRdb's copy carries only in-frame clones and drops some. The table has about 150,000 clones, around 9% seen once. Their target antigens are unknown. The sample consisted of central memory CD4+ T cells from blood. The receptor source for this set is a woman under 40 with type 1 diabetes.

This clone was observed at least ten times. This CDR3 reads CASSPQTGENEKLFF. CDR3 nucleotides: TGTGCCAGCTCACCACAGACAGGAGAGAATGAAAAACTGTTTTTT. The chain has TRBV18 and TRBJ1-4; a weak D match, TRBD1 (6 bases). Trimming cost V 1 base and J 5 bases, with 11 bases left between them. This CDR3 region has 15 residues. From germline, CDR1 is KGHSH and CDR2 LQKENI.

This clone was seen a single time. The chain combines TRBV19 with TRBJ1-5, with D possibly being TRBD1 (5 bases). Trimming cost V 6 bases and J 1 base, with 13 bases left between them. In germline, CDR1 is LNHDA, CDR2 SQIVND (reference sequence). This CDR3 has 15 residues. CDR3 coding DNA: TGTGCCAGTAGCATGGGGGGACGGAGCAATCAGCCCCAGCATTTT. It specifies CASSMGGRSNQPQHF.

This clone was counted only a few times. This chain connects TRBV5-1 to TRBJ2-1; D ambiguous. Trimming removed 3 bases at V and 9 bases at J, with 13 bases between. CDR3 length: 13 amino acids. Per germline, CDR1 SGHRS and CDR2 YFSETQ. The CDR3 bases are TGCGCCAGCAGCTCCCTGATTAAAGCTGAGCAGTTCTTC. This encodes CASSSLIKAEQFF.

There are a few counts of this clone. The rearrangement joins TRBV30 to TRBJ2-3; 15 bases map to TRBD2. CDR3 size: 14 residues. Germline-derived CDR1 and CDR2 are GTSNPN and SVGIG (reference sequence). With V trimmed by 5 bases and J by 9 bases, 6 bases remained unmatched. The CDR3 coding sequence is TGTGCCTGGCAGGGACTAGCGGGAGGCGGGACGCAGTATTTT. Translated, it gives CAWQGLAGGGTQYF.

This chain uses TRBV7-8 with TRBJ2-5; D might be TRBD1 (5 bases). V was clipped by 3 bases and J by 1 base, with 9 bases between them. This CDR3 spans 14 amino acids. Germline V gene lookup returns CDR1 SGHVS and CDR2 FQNEAQ. CDR3 DNA: TGTGCCAGCAGCTTCAGGGTACTCCAAGAGACCCAGTACTTC. Its translation is CASSFRVLQETQYF.

This clone has just a few counts. The chain has TRBV2 and TRBJ1-2; D may be TRBD1 (5 bases). V lost 6 bases and J lost 2, with 13 bases in between. In germline, CDR1 is SNHLY, CDR2 FYNNEI. The CDR3 length is 14 residues. The CDR3 loop is CASSGDGGNYGYTF. CDR3 sequence (DNA): TGTGCCAGCAGCGGGGACGGAGGGAACTATGGCTACACCTTC.

The chain combines TRBV2 with TRBJ1-1, with D maybe TRBD1 (5 bases). The germline V gene has CDR1 SNHLY and CDR2 FYNNEI. V was pared by 7 bases and J by 8 bases, with 17 bases between. CDR3 length: 13 residues. CDR3: CASTPIWGGEAFF. CDR3 in DNA: TGTGCCAGCACCCCCATTTGGGGGGGAGAAGCTTTCTTT.

The gene calls are TRBV27 and TRBJ2-5; D gene ambiguous. The CDR3 spans 13 residues. V was cut by 5 bases and J by 0 bases, with 7 bases left in between. The germline CDR1 and CDR2 sequences are MNHEY and SMNVEV (reference sequence). CDR3 nucleotides: TGTGCCAGCAGTCGCCGGTACCAAGAGACCCAGTACTTC. This gives the protein CASSRRYQETQYF.

The gene calls are TRBV18 and TRBJ1-5; possibly TRBD1 for D (5 bases). Germline lookup yields CDR1 KGHSH and CDR2 LQKENI. V was clipped by 2 bases and J by 7 bases, with 9 bases between them. The CDR3 is 13 residues long. The CDR3 sequence is CASSPGGAQPQHF. CDR3 coding DNA: TGTGCCAGCTCACCAGGAGGGGCCCAGCCCCAGCATTTT.

The chain uses TRBV28 and TRBJ1-1, with D perhaps TRBD1 (5 bases). The germline V and J ends were trimmed by 3 bases and 2 bases, with 10 bases remaining between them. CDR1 is MDHEN and CDR2 is SYDVKM in the germline V gene. This CDR3 spans 14 amino acids. The CDR3 protein is CASSFSGDNTEAFF. The DNA for the CDR3 is TGTGCCAGCAGTTTTTCGGGGGACAACACTGAAGCTTTCTTT.

The chain couples TRBV4-1 to TRBJ2-5; TRBD2 agrees at 8 bases. The trim removed 4 bases at V and 5 bases at J, leaving 9 bases unmatched. Germline V lookup: CDR1 MGHRA, CDR2 YSYEKL. The CDR3 has 15 residues. The CDR3 DNA sequence: TGCGCCAGCAGCCCGGGGGGGCGAGGTGGCGAGACCCAGTACTTC. It encodes CASSPGGRGGETQYF.

The chain recombines TRBV29-1 with TRBJ2-1, with 15 bases fitting TRBD2. The CDR3 contains 15 residues. The V gene end was trimmed by 5 bases and the J gene end by 9 bases; junction bases not matched to a gene: 8. The V gene's germline CDR1 is SQVTM and CDR2 ANQGSEA. CDR3 sequence reads: CSVRTSGRVIGEQFF. The CDR3 nucleotides are TGCAGCGTTAGGACTAGCGGGAGGGTTATCGGTGAGCAGTTCTTC.

The chain carries TRBV7-8 and TRBJ2-3, with a possible D match to TRBD1 (5 bases). The CDR3 consists of 15 residues. Germline CDR1 is SGHVS and CDR2 is FQNEAQ. Trimming took off 0 bases at V and 0 bases at J, with 7 bases between the two ends. The CDR3 is CASSLAGLSTDTQYF. The CDR3 coding sequence is TGTGCCAGCAGCTTAGCGGGGCTTAGCACAGATACGCAGTATTTT.

The DNA for the CDR3 is TGTGCCACCAGCAGAGGGGGGCAGGGGGCCTACGAGCAGTACTTC. This codes for CATSRGGQGAYEQYF. This sequence joins TRBV15 and TRBJ2-7, with 7 bases lining up with TRBD1. From germline, CDR1 is LNHNV and CDR2 YYDKDF (reference sequence). The V segment lost 1 base and the J segment 2 bases; nucleotides outside the gene matches: 5. The CDR3 totals 15 residues.

This clone was counted a few times. The sample holds other DNA sequences that translate to the same CDR3. The rearrangement joins TRBV2 to TRBJ2-1, with 9 positions matching TRBD1. Germline lookup yields CDR1 SNHLY and CDR2 FYNNEI. With 7 bases clipped from V and 0 bases from J, the junction kept 1 base outside the gene matches. The CDR3 runs to 14 residues. As DNA, the CDR3 is TGTGCCAGCACGGGACAGGGCTCCTACAATGAGCAGTTCTTC. It yields the protein CASTGQGSYNEQFF.

This clone was counted only a few times. The rearrangement uses TRBV18 and TRBJ2-1; D gene uncertain. CDR3 size: 16 residues. Looked up from germline, CDR1 is KGHSH and CDR2 is LQKENI. Trimming left V 2 bases short and J 2 bases short, with 13 bases between. In DNA, the CDR3 is TGTGCCAGCTCACCATCTTTGAACAGTCCCTACAATGAGCAGTTCTTC. Protein product: CASSPSLNSPYNEQFF.

The chain joins TRBV4-1 to TRBJ1-4; 7 nucleotides agree with TRBD1. The CDR3 is 16 residues long. Per germline, CDR1 MGHRA and CDR2 YSYEKL. Trimming removed 0 bases from V and 13 bases from J; junction bases left unmatched: 14. CDR3 nucleotides: TGCGCCAGCAGCCAAGATCTGGACAGGCTCCCCCCAGGACTGTTTTTT. Translation: CASSQDLDRLPPGLFF.

This clone was counted only a few times. This chain joins TRBV28 and TRBJ1-2; D perhaps matches TRBD1 (6 bases). The germline V gene encodes CDR1 MDHEN and CDR2 SYDVKM. The CDR3 loop spans 12 amino acids. Trimming took off 7 bases at V and 4 bases at J, with 10 bases between the two ends. The CDR3 reads CASKTGSYGYTF. Written as DNA, the CDR3 is TGTGCCAGCAAAACAGGGTCCTATGGCTACACCTTC.

This rearrangement joins TRBV7-6 to TRBJ1-5, with D perhaps matching TRBD1 (6 bases). There are 14 residues in the CDR3. V lost 1 base, J lost 9 bases, and 13 bases lay in between. Germline V gene lookup returns CDR1 SGHVS and CDR2 FNYEAQ. CDR3 in amino acids: CASSLDGGRGPQHF. Here the CDR3 DNA reads TGTGCCAGCAGCTTAGACGGGGGGCGCGGGCCCCAGCATTTT.